This T cell receptor beta chain comes out of a study of T cell responses to AZD1222 COVID-19 vaccine. Study-level findings and limits: Donors were chiefly white British, with a greater number of females, and clonal diversity was perhaps underestimated. Targeting of unmutated variant regions was reportedly seen in nearly half of spike-specific TCRs. A rise in Spike-specific TCR breadth and depth followed two AZD1222 doses.

This clone was seen just once. Its antigen is currently unknown. The CDR3 extends over 17 amino acids. J was trimmed by 1 base and V by 3 bases; bases with no gene match: 10. CDR1 is MGHRA, CDR2 YSYEKL, per germline. TCRdb's table, derived via immunoSEQ multiplex PCR, lists solely in-frame clones and lacks some. Of 95,000 to 150,000 clones listed, roughly 90% are singletons. Pooled in the analysis were second doses at about 4 or about 12 weeks. The sequencing used peripheral blood, collected 28 days after the second AZD1222 dose. The origin of this receptor is an adult who received the AZD1222 COVID-19 vaccine. The J gene is TRBJ2-5, the V gene TRBV4-1, with 8 bases matching TRBD1. The CDR3 DNA reads TGCGCCAGCAGCCAGATTCCACCCGGGACAGGCCAAGAGACCCAGTACTTC. Translation gives CASSQIPPGTGQETQYF.